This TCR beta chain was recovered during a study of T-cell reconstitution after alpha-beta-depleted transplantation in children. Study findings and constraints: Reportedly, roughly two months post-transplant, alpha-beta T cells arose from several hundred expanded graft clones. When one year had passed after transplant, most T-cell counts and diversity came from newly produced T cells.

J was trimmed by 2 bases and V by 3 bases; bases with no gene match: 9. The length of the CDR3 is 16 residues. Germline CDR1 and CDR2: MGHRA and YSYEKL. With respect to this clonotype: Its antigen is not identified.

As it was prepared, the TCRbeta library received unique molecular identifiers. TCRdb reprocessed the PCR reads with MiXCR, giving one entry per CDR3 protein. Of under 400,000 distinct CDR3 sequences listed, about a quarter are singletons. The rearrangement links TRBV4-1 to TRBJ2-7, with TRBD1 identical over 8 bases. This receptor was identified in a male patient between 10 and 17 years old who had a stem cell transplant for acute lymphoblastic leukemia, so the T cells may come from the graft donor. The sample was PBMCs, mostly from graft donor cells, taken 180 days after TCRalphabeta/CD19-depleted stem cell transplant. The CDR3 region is CASSHSGQAGTYEQYF. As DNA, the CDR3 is TGCGCCAGCAGCCACTCGGGACAGGCAGGAACCTACGAGCAGTACTTC.